Below are 20 T cell receptor beta chains sequenced from a single sample in a study of blood T cells in healthy people across ages. Primers used in a second PCR of about 6 to 12 cycles were a sample-barcoded 5' primer and a J-beta primer mix. MiXCR, applied by TCRdb to the 5' RACE reads, yields one record per CDR3 protein. The sample lists around 1,500,000 distinct CDR3 sequences, 25% to 30% occurring once. Specimen: blood. The receptors shown here come from a woman aged 25 to 39 in good health.

The gene calls are TRBV7-6 and TRBJ2-7; D is possibly TRBD2 (6 bases). The length of the CDR3 is 14 residues. Germline V gene data show CDR1 as SGHVS and CDR2 as FNYEAQ. Trimming shortened V by 8 bases and J by 2 bases, and 16 bases separated the two germline ends. The CDR3 nucleotides are TGTGCCAGCGCAGCCTCCCCGGGGGCCTACGAGCAGTACTTC. It yields the protein CASAASPGAYEQYF.

This clonotype appeared many times. This rearrangement joins TRBV25-1 to TRBJ2-5; 7 positions match TRBD1. The ends lost 4 bases at V and 0 bases at J; junction bases unmatched: 5. CDR1 and CDR2 from the germline V gene are MGHDK and SYGVNS. This CDR3 is built from 15 residues. The CDR3 protein is CASSGLRGYQETQYF. The CDR3 nucleotides read TGTGCCAGCAGTGGACTCAGGGGGTACCAAGAGACCCAGTACTTC.

Ten or more counts support this clonotype. This chain joins TRBV4-1 and TRBJ2-6, with D possibly matching TRBD2 (6 bases). The germline CDR1 and CDR2 sequences are MGHRA and YSYEKL. This CDR3 is built from 22 residues. Trimming removed 2 bases from V and 2 bases from J, with 28 bases in between. The CDR3 sequence is CASSQFYTPGVIREAGANVLTF. Here the CDR3 DNA reads TGCGCCAGCAGCCAATTCTATACGCCGGGGGTAATTCGGGAAGCTGGGGCCAACGTCCTGACTTTC.

V is TRBV18 and J is TRBJ2-2; 10 nucleotides agree with TRBD1. The germline V gene has CDR1 KGHSH and CDR2 LQKENI. Unmatched junction bases numbered 5, after V lost 3 bases and J lost 7 bases. The CDR3 has 15 amino acids. The CDR3 DNA is TGTGCCAGCTCACCCCGACAGGGGGCTTTCGGGGAGCTGTTTTTT. This codes for CASSPRQGAFGELFF. Combining the CDR3 with reference TRBV18 and TRBJ2-2 gives the whole variable domain NAGVMQNPRHLVRRRGQEARLRCSPMKGHSHVYWYRQLPEEGLKFMVYLQKENIIDESGMPKERFSAEFPKEGPSILRIQQVVRGDSAAYFCASSPRQGAFGELFFGEGSRLTVL.

The gene calls are TRBV3-1 and TRBJ1-6, with D maybe TRBD1 (6 bases). The CDR3 is 14 amino acids. With 8 bases removed from V and 7 bases from J, the gap between germline ends came to 15 bases. The germline CDR1 and CDR2 sequences are LGHDT and YNNKEL (reference sequence). CDR3: CASSPGQKNSPLHF. The CDR3 DNA is TGTGCCAGCTCACCCGGACAGAAAAATTCACCCCTCCACTTT.

This chain connects TRBV5-1 to TRBJ1-2; TRBD1 matches at 9 bases. Trimming took 3 bases from V and 5 from J; bases not matched to a gene: 11. In germline, CDR1 is SGHRS, CDR2 YFSETQ. This CDR3 comprises 16 residues. The CDR3 here is CASSSRTGDRGYGYTF. The CDR3 bases are TGCGCCAGCAGCTCAAGGACAGGGGATCGCGGTTATGGCTACACCTTC.

The chain couples TRBV6-2 or TRBV6-3 to TRBJ2-6, with 7 bases identical to TRBD1. Unmatched junction bases numbered 8, after V lost 8 bases and J lost 1 base. Germline lookup yields CDR1 MNHEY and CDR2 SVGEGT. The CDR3 covers 16 residues. As DNA, the CDR3 is TGTGCCAGCGGCAGACAGGGTGAATCTGGGGCCAACGTCCTGACTTTC. This translates into CASGRQGESGANVLTF.

Worth noting for this clonotype: With a much larger clone just one base away, this may be a read error. Since the CDR3 does not end with the conserved phenylalanine or tryptophan, this likely comes from a read error. The chain employs TRBV4-1 and TRBJ2-5, with no clear D. The J call may be wrong; the DNA end is better matched by TRBJ2-7. The CDR3 covers 14 residues. Looked up from germline, CDR1 is MGHRA and CDR2 is YSYEKL. CDR3 sequence (DNA): TGCGCCAGCAGCCAAGTTGAGGAGAATTACGAGCAGTACCTC. Translation: CASSQVEENYEQYL.

This clonotype came up a few times. The V and J genes are TRBV20-1 and TRBJ1-5, with D maybe TRBD1 (6 bases). Trimming stripped 0 bases from V and 4 bases from J, with 7 bases between. CDR1 is DFQATT, CDR2 SNEGSKA, per germline (reference sequence). CDR3 length: 13 residues. CDR3 sequence (DNA): TGCAGTGCTAGAGAGGGGGCGAATCAGCCCCAGCATTTT. Residues: CSAREGANQPQHF.

This clonotype has at least ten counts. The V call is TRBV4-1, the J call TRBJ2-5; 8 bases match TRBD2. The CDR3 totals 17 residues. The junction had 10 bases not matched to a gene; V was cut back by 3 bases and J by 1 base. The germline CDR1 and CDR2 sequences are MGHRA and YSYEKL. The CDR3 DNA reads TGCGCCAGCAGCCACCAAGACGGCGGGGGGCCCCAAGAGACCCAGTACTTC. It yields the protein CASSHQDGGGPQETQYF.

The rearrangement uses TRBV4-2 and TRBJ1-1; D not certain. This CDR3 has 14 residues. V dropped 5 bases and J dropped 3 bases, with 13 bases sitting between them. Germline CDR1 LGHNA, CDR2 YNFKEQ. CDR3 in amino acids: CASSSTRDYTEAFF. As DNA, the CDR3 is TGTGCCAGCAGCTCGACGCGCGATTACACTGAAGCTTTCTTT.

Details on this clonotype: This may be a read error, as it is one base from a much larger clone. J is TRBJ2-1 and V is TRBV6-5, with TRBD2 matching 8 bases. The ends lost 6 bases at V and 10 bases at J; junction bases unmatched: 8. Germline V lookup: CDR1 MNHEY, CDR2 SVGAGI. The CDR3 is made up of 13 amino acids. As DNA, the CDR3 is TGTGCCAGCAGCCGGGGGGGGCTTACGGAGCAGTTCTTC. Amino acids: CASSRGGLTEQFF.

This clonotype was picked up a small number of times. The rearrangement uses TRBV5-1 and TRBJ2-7; D is possibly TRBD2 (6 bases). Trimming removed 0 bases from V and 3 bases from J, with 10 bases in between. The CDR3 spans 14 residues. The germline gives CDR1 SGHRS, CDR2 YFSETQ. CDR3 bases: TGCGCCAGCAGCTTGGGGGGGGAACGCTACGAGCAGTACTTC. This encodes CASSLGGERYEQYF.

The J gene is TRBJ1-1, the V gene TRBV2; D is uncertain. The CDR3 spans 14 residues. CDR1 is SNHLY and CDR2 is FYNNEI in the germline V gene. Trimming removed 7 bases at V and 0 bases at J, with 12 bases between. CDR3 sequence (DNA): TGTGCCAGCACCGAGACAAGTATGAACACTGAAGCTTTCTTT. Translating it yields CASTETSMNTEAFF.

This clonotype appeared a few times. This chain joins TRBV7-9 and TRBJ1-4; D might be TRBD1 (5 bases). Germline values: CDR1 SEHNR, CDR2 FQNEAQ (reference sequence). Trimming removed 4 bases from V and 7 bases from J, with 13 bases in between. The CDR3 covers 14 residues. Written as DNA, the CDR3 is TGTGCCAGCAGCTCCCGGGGCAGCCTTGAAAAACTGTTTTTT. Protein product: CASSSRGSLEKLFF.

This clonotype was recorded at least ten times. The rearrangement joins TRBV7-6 to TRBJ2-1; TRBD1 might be the D (5 bases). CDR1 is SGHVS, CDR2 FNYEAQ, per germline. This CDR3 is 13 amino acids long. Trimming stripped 7 bases from V and 4 bases from J, with 11 bases between. CDR3 residues: CASTTQEYNEQFF. The CDR3 region has the DNA TGTGCCAGCACGACACAGGAGTACAATGAGCAGTTCTTC.

This clonotype occurred a few times. The CDR3 region is CATSSGTGGPGNEQFF. CDR3 bases: TGTGCCACCAGCAGCGGGACGGGAGGACCGGGGAATGAGCAGTTCTTC. V gene TRBV15 combines with J gene TRBJ2-1; 7 bases agree with TRBD2. Germline assignment: CDR1 LNHNV and CDR2 YYDKDF (reference sequence). The J segment lost 7 bases and the V segment lost 3 bases, leaving 12 bases of the junction unmatched. CDR3 size: 16 residues.

This clonotype turned up a few times. This rearrangement joins TRBV5-1 to TRBJ1-4; D call uncertain. V was trimmed by 1 base and J by 5 bases, leaving 15 bases between them. The CDR3 length is 16 residues. CDR1 and CDR2 from the germline V gene are SGHRS and YFSETQ. The CDR3 bases are TGCGCCAGCAGCTTGCAGGTGGTGACGCCCAATGAAAAACTGTTTTTT. It specifies CASSLQVVTPNEKLFF. Using reference TRBV5-1 and TRBJ1-4 for the parts outside the CDR3, the full variable domain is KAGVTQTPRYLIKTRGQQVTLSCSPISGHRSVSWYQQTPGQGLQFLFEYFSETQRNKGNFPGRFSGRQFSNSRSEMNVSTLELGDSALYLCASSLQVVTPNEKLFFGSGTQLSVL.

The chain carries TRBV5-1 and TRBJ2-3, with 16 positions matching TRBD2. The V gene end was trimmed by 0 bases and the J gene end by 4 bases; junction bases not matched to a gene: 8. The CDR3 is 19 residues long. Germline V CDR1 and CDR2: SGHRS, YFSETQ. The CDR3 DNA reads TGCGCCAGCAGCTTGGAGGGACTAGCGGGAGGGGTGCTCGCAGATACGCAGTATTTT. Its protein is CASSLEGLAGGVLADTQYF.

This clonotype was found many times. The chain employs TRBV4-3 and TRBJ1-2; perhaps TRBD1 as D (5 bases). Trimming stripped 0 bases from V and 7 bases from J, with 18 bases between. This CDR3 has 16 residues. Germline values: CDR1 LGHNA, CDR2 YSLEER. For the CDR3, the DNA is TGCGCCAGCAGCCAAGATCCATCGGGCCAGGGTATTGGCTACACCTTC. Translated: CASSQDPSGQGIGYTF.